These T cell receptor beta chains were read from a single sample in a study of blood T cell repertoires in COVID-19. Profiled with immunoSEQ multiplex PCR; TCRdb holds only in-frame clones, not every one. The repertoire holds some 150,000 clones, with approximately 85% as singletons. The sequenced sample was peripheral blood. These receptors all stem from a woman aged 55-69 years with COVID-19, enrolled during active disease. Each CDR3 is given with its conserved first and last residue. D genes are given only for firm matches. Size values are once, few and many counts, or a class for expanded clones, and some rows have none.

abundance	v_gene	j_gene	d_gene	CDR3nt	CDR3aa
once	TRBV27	TRBJ2-5	-	TGTGCCAGCAGTTTGCTAACAGGGATGGAGACCCAGTACTTC	CASSLLTGMETQYF
few	TRBV27	TRBJ1-2	TRBD1	TGTGCCAGCAGTTTAGTCCGGACAGGGAGTGGCTACACCTTC	CASSLVRTGSGYTF
-	TRBV15	TRBJ2-7	TRBD1	TGTGCCACCAGCAGAGAGGGCACAGGACAGGGTCCCTACGAGCAGTACTTC	CATSREGTGQGPYEQYF
-	TRBV2	TRBJ1-2	-	TGTGCCAGCGAAGGGGTTGGGCTATACACCTTC	CASEGVGLYTF
once	TRBV7-2	TRBJ1-3	TRBD1	TGTGCCAGCAGCTTCATAGGACAGGGAAGCTCTGGAAACACCATATATTTT	CASSFIGQGSSGNTIYF
-	TRBV5-4	TRBJ2-3	-	TGTGCCAGCAGCTCGGGACTGGATAGCACAGATACGCAGTATTTT	CASSSGLDSTDTQYF
once	TRBV2	TRBJ1-1	-	TGTGCCAGCAGTGAAGTCCAAAGGGGGACTGAAGCTTTCTTT	CASSEVQRGTEAFF
once	TRBV10-3	TRBJ2-5	TRBD2	TGTGCCATCAGTGATACTAGCGGGGGAGGGCGGGAGACCCAGTACTTC	CAISDTSGGGRETQYF
-	TRBV27	TRBJ1-6	-	TGTGCCAGCACCGGTTGGGGGGAGGATAATTCACCCCTCCACTTT	CASTGWGEDNSPLHF
-	TRBV11-3	TRBJ2-3	TRBD2	TGTGCCAGCAGCTTATATTCTGGCGGGGGGGCAGATACGCAGTATTTT	CASSLYSGGGADTQYF
-	TRBV9	TRBJ1-1	TRBD1	TGTGCCAGCAGCGGACCGGGACAGGGGGCCACTGAAGCTTTCTTT	CASSGPGQGATEAFF
-	TRBV27	TRBJ1-1	-	TGTGCCAGCAGTTTATCCCGGAACACTGAAGCTTTCTTT	CASSLSRNTEAFF
once	TRBV27	TRBJ2-5	TRBD2	TGTGCCAGCAGTACTACGGGGGGAGAGACCCAGTACTTC	CASSTTGGETQYF
once	TRBV2	TRBJ1-5	-	TGTGCCACCCTATTTCCGGGACTGCTCAATCAGCCCCAGCATTTT	CATLFPGLLNQPQHF
-	TRBV7-6	TRBJ1-4	-	TGTGCCAGCAGCTTAGTCACTAGCGGGCGCGCAACTAATGAAAAACTGTTTTTT	CASSLVTSGRATNEKLFF
-	TRBV5-5	TRBJ2-7	TRBD2	TGTGCCAGCGGAGATCAGCGGGGGACCTACGAGCAGTACTTC	CASGDQRGTYEQYF
-	TRBV11-2	TRBJ2-5	TRBD2	TGTGCCAGCAGCCCCCGGGCGGGGGGGGGTGAGACCCAGTACTTC	CASSPRAGGGETQYF
-	TRBV6-5	TRBJ2-7	-	TGTGCCAGCAGGGTAAGGGGTAGCCACGAGCAGTACTTC	CASRVRGSHEQYF
-	TRBV18	TRBJ1-2	-	TGTGCCAGCTCAGGGCGGGATACCTATGGCTACACCTTC	CASSGRDTYGYTF
-	TRBV29-1	TRBJ2-5	TRBD2	TGCAGCGTTGGGATAGCGGGGGGGCAAGAGACCCAGTACTTC	CSVGIAGGQETQYF
-	TRBV7-8	TRBJ1-2	-	TGTGCCAGCAGCCCCACCAGGGGCAGTGGCTACACCTTC	CASSPTRGSGYTF
once	TRBV24-1	TRBJ2-1	TRBD2	TGTGCCACCAGTGATCCCAAGAGCGGGATCTCCTACAATGAGCAGTTCTTC	CATSDPKSGISYNEQFF
-	TRBV10-3	TRBJ1-5	TRBD1	TGTGCCATCGGGGGACAGGGCAATCAGCCCCAGCATTTT	CAIGGQGNQPQHF
-	TRBV28	TRBJ1-4	TRBD1	TGTGCCAGCAGCGGGACAGTTCTCAATGAAAAACTGTTTTTT	CASSGTVLNEKLFF
-	TRBV7-2	TRBJ2-7	TRBD2	TGTGCCAGCAGCCCAGGGACTAGCGGGGGATTCGAGCAGTACTTC	CASSPGTSGGFEQYF
once	TRBV27	TRBJ1-6	TRBD1	TGTGCCAGCAGCGGCGGGACAGGTCATAATTCACCCCTCCACTTT	CASSGGTGHNSPLHF
-	TRBV5-5	TRBJ2-3	-	TGTGCCAGCATGGACCGGGTCACAGGAACCACAGATACGCAGTATTTT	CASMDRVTGTTDTQYF
few	TRBV7-9	TRBJ1-1	TRBD1	TGTGCCAGCAGCTTAGTCCAGGGGGACACTGAAGCTTTCTTT	CASSLVQGDTEAFF
-	TRBV7-2	TRBJ2-7	TRBD1	TGTGCCAGCAGCTTTACGACAGGGTCCTACGAGCAGTACTTC	CASSFTTGSYEQYF
-	TRBV2	TRBJ1-4	TRBD1	TGTGCCAGCACAGACAGGGGTAAAAATGAAAAACTGTTTTTT	CASTDRGKNEKLFF
-	TRBV27	TRBJ2-5	-	TGTGCCAGCAGTTTAATTTCCTCCCTCCAAGAGACCCAGTACTTC	CASSLISSLQETQYF
-	TRBV6-6	TRBJ1-2	-	TGTGCCAGCAGTCGATCCCCGTTATTAGGAGGACTGGGCTACACCTTC	CASSRSPLLGGLGYTF
-	TRBV27	TRBJ1-2	-	TGTGCCAGCAGTCTCAATTGGGGGGTCGACTATGGCTACACCTTC	CASSLNWGVDYGYTF
-	TRBV30	TRBJ1-5	-	TGTGCCTGGAGTCTGGACAGCTTCCAGCATTTT	CAWSLDSFQHF
-	TRBV5-1	TRBJ2-3	TRBD2	TGCGCCAGCAGCTTGGTATTAGCGGGGAACACAGATACGCAGTATTTT	CASSLVLAGNTDTQYF
-	TRBV7-8	TRBJ1-2	-	TGTGCCAGCAGTAACGAGGAGGGGCTGTCTAACTATGGCTACACCTTC	CASSNEEGLSNYGYTF
-	TRBV5-1	TRBJ2-1	TRBD2	TGCGCCAGCAGCTTGGAACTAGCGGTTATAAATGAGCAGTTCTTC	CASSLELAVINEQFF
-	TRBV6-5	TRBJ1-1	-	TGTGCCAGCAGTTATTTGGAGGGGAACACTGAAGCTTTCTTT	CASSYLEGNTEAFF
few	TRBV10-3	TRBJ1-5	-	TGTGCCATCAGTCTGAACACCGATCAGCCCCAGCATTTT	CAISLNTDQPQHF
-	TRBV7-9	TRBJ2-3	-	TGTGCCAGCAGCCCACAGGGTCCAGATACGCAGTATTTT	CASSPQGPDTQYF
-	TRBV6-4	TRBJ1-5	TRBD1	TGTGCCAGCAGCCCTCTAAGCACCGGGACAGGGGACAATCAGCCCCAGCATTTT	CASSPLSTGTGDNQPQHF
-	TRBV24-1	TRBJ2-1	-	TGTGCCACCAGTGATTCAGGGTTTAAATCGGGTGGGCAGTTCTTC	CATSDSGFKSGGQFF
-	TRBV13	TRBJ2-7	-	TGTGCCAGCAGCTTAGTCGGGGAAACCTACGAGCAGTACTTC	CASSLVGETYEQYF
-	TRBV5-1	TRBJ2-2	TRBD1	TGCGCCAGCAGCTCCATCCCGGGACAGGGGGCGGACACCGGGGAGCTGTTTTTT	CASSSIPGQGADTGELFF
-	TRBV4-3	TRBJ2-2	TRBD2	TGCGCCAGCAGCCAAGTGGTCAATAGCGGGGCGTTAAACACCGGGGAGCTGTTTTTT	CASSQVVNSGALNTGELFF
few	TRBV2	TRBJ1-2	TRBD1	TGTGCCTCAGCCCGAGAGGGGACAGCTAACTATGGCTACACCTTC	CASAREGTANYGYTF
-	TRBV7-2	TRBJ2-1	-	TGTGCCAGCAGCTTAGTCCCGACAGTTTACAATGAGCAGTTCTTC	CASSLVPTVYNEQFF
-	TRBV3-1/TRBV3-2	TRBJ1-1	-	TGTGCCAGCAGCCTTGATCCGAGGAACACTGAAGCTTTCTTT	CASSLDPRNTEAFF
-	TRBV6-2/TRBV6-3	TRBJ1-1	-	TGTGCCAGCAGTTACAAAGGGGTGGTCACTGAAGCTTTCTTT	CASSYKGVVTEAFF